The clone carrying this T cell receptor beta chain was found once. Antigen: not known. This sample stems from a study of cytomegalovirus exposure and HLA in healthy donors. About the study: Findings of an earlier analysis included some 110 million unique TCR beta sequences from 190 million or so T cells. Study-level results: Many donors shared some public TCRs, even though most TCR sequences were rare. Presence/absence analyses took donor sequencing depth as roughly uniform.

Vbeta (60) and Jbeta (13) primers were used in the PCR. Sequencing used immunoSEQ multiplex PCR; TCRdb keeps in-frame clones, though not all of them. The sample has around 150,000 clones, around three quarters seen once. Donors were nominally healthy when sampled, though unrecorded immune exposures were likely. Germline CDR1 MNHEY, CDR2 SVGAGI. The CDR3 is made up of 14 amino acids. Deletions cut 0 bases from V and 2 bases from J, with 8 bases between. This TCR was recovered from a man aged 40-50 years in good health and CMV-seronegative. Sequencing was performed on PBMCs. The J gene is TRBJ2-7, the V gene TRBV6-5; D remains ambiguous. The CDR3 coding sequence is TGTGCCAGCAGTTACTCGAACAGCCCCTACGAGCAGTACTTC. Protein product: CASSYSNSPYEQYF.